This TCR beta chain was observed in a study of post-analysis software for immune sequencing data (dated by TCRdb to 2013 to 2016). For context, the study as a whole: Disease courses on record covered relapsing-remitting, secondary progressive and progressive-relapsing multiple sclerosis, though some patients had no subtype annotation. A subset of samples was prepared in parallel using single-end sample barcoding, then pooled and co-amplified after Illumina adapter ligation. Patient repertoires were compared against roughly 11 previously published healthy control repertoires from donors aged roughly 6 to 26 years.

The paper as a whole reports these results and caveats: Normalized Chao1 diversity was significantly lower in multiple sclerosis patients than controls, suggesting substantial peripheral T-cell clonal expansion. The control group was slightly older than the multiple sclerosis patient group. When samples were clustered directly using the F measure, samples prepared in the same batch co-clustered strongly, which prompted a batch-effect correction. Patients showed significantly higher frequencies than controls for a handful of TRBV segments, among them TRBV5-6, TRBV5-1 and TRBV20-1.

Library prep was done by PCR. TCRdb names Illumina HiSeq 2500 as the instrument used. Unique molecular identifiers were incorporated into TCR beta cDNA libraries to reduce PCR and sequencing biases. Per 1 to 10 million input T cells, some 500,000 cDNA molecules were obtained, such that each molecule approximated one T cell. The patient libraries were prepared and sequenced using the same protocol as the earlier healthy control dataset. Samples belonging to the same batch were prepared together, multiplexed and sequenced on a shared HiSeq lane. On the authors' methods: MIGEC handled the raw barcoded reads, throwing out single-read molecular identifier groups before consensus assembly and CDR3 extraction. VDJtools was used for post-analysis of the clonotype tables, with diversity normalized by down-sampling every dataset to the smallest sample size. In repertoire overlap clustering, CDR3 amino acid sequences, but not nucleotide sequences, were matched to correct batch-related cross-sample contamination. TCRdb applied fastp at Q25 and MiXCR to the public reads, then kept only in-frame beta chains. Each record represents a unique CDR3 protein, reported with the most common genes and DNA among its rows. The V and J calls were determined by TCRdb, not by the authors. The sample has approximately 630,000 distinct CDR3 sequences on record, 59% of them singletons. The ten largest clones capture 11% of the sample.

This clonotype occurred a few times. Its antigen has not been determined. Per-base quality was not reported, and no clone a single base away is much larger than it. CDR1 and CDR2, per the germline V gene, are KGHDR and SFDVKD. Trimming takes 0 bases from V and 8 bases from J, and the germline ends sit 9 bases apart. From the cysteine through the phenylalanine, the CDR3 covers 14 amino acids. Of the read, only the CDR3 DNA is kept; its 42 bases are in frame from base 1. TCR beta repertoires were profiled from peripheral blood of roughly twelve young patients with multiple sclerosis to demonstrate the VDJtools post-analysis software. The patients with multiple sclerosis were children and adolescents between roughly 6 and 16 years of age.

Recombination joined TRBV24-1 with TRBJ1-4; no D gene can be assigned with confidence. Sequenced input: blood. The source of this sequence is a girl aged 2 to 9 with multiple sclerosis. The CDR3: CATSDLETGEKLFF. Here is the DNA: TGTGCCACCAGTGATTTGGAGACTGGAGAAAAACTGTTTTTT.